This T cell receptor (beta chain) comes out of a study of CXCR3-negative and CXCR3-positive naive CD8 T cells. Study-wide results and caveats: CXCR3-negative naive cells had less hydrophobic TRB CDR3s than did CXCR3-positive naive cells.

Details on this clonotype: Antigen unknown.

The CDR3 length is 13 residues. The germline gives CDR1 SQVTM, CDR2 ANQGSEA. The libraries of TRB cDNA were constructed through 5' RACE using UMI labels. After re-calling the 5' RACE reads, TCRdb lists one entry per CDR3 protein, DNA absent. Recorded for this sample: some 140,000 distinct CDR3 sequences. The rearrangement uses TRBV29-1 and TRBJ1-2; the D gene TCRdb calls, TRBD1, cannot be checked with no DNA. This TCR was sampled from a human donor in good health. Some clones in this sample may be carry-over from other donors' samples. Source material: naive CXCR3+ CD8+ T cells from blood. Subset described: CD45RO-CCR7+CD27+CD95- naive CD8+ T cells expressing CXCR3 (TNR3+). CDR3 loop: CSVLRGVNYGYTF.